This T cell receptor beta chain was recovered during a study of metastatic and nonmetastatic thyroid tumors. Background on the study: Blood and tumor or nodule tissue repertoires from malignant and benign thyroid patients were compared.

Authors' processing steps: A distant-metastasis classifier for papillary thyroid cancer was built using CDR3 differences across clinicopathological groups. TCRdb re-called the PCR reads via MiXCR. The V and J calls here are based on TCRdb, not the publication. The sample lists 14,000 to 15,000 clones, around 3.9% occurring once. No patient had received any treatment before thyroid surgery. Sequences were obtained from tumor tissue. This receptor was obtained from a female donor with papillary thyroid cancer or a benign thyroid nodule (not recorded which). Some clones in this sample may be carry-over from other donors' samples.

The CDR3 sequence: CSAVSGGANNEQFF. CDR3 DNA: TGCAGTGCCGTTAGCGGGGGGGCGAACAATGAGCAGTTCTTC. This chain connects TRBV20-1 to TRBJ2-1; the match to TRBD2 covers 11 bases. This CDR3 is 14 amino acids long. CDR1 and CDR2 from the germline V gene are DFQATT and SNEGSKA (reference sequence). The J segment lost 5 bases and the V segment lost 6 bases, leaving 6 bases of the junction unmatched.